This T cell receptor (beta chain) was recovered during a study of CD8+ T cells in alopecia areata. Study at large: The tofacitinib course ran for 6 to 18 months and was followed by 6 months off drug.

cDNA reverse transcribed from extracted RNA served as the sequencing template. Clones were read by immunoSEQ multiplex PCR, and TCRdb kept only the in-frame ones, dropping some. Of about 200,000 clones in the sample, more than 45% were seen once. This clone was counted a few times. Stated treatment: oral pan-JAK inhibitor, 5-10 mg twice daily. Trimming shortened V by 4 bases and J by 2 bases, and 7 bases separated the two germline ends. The length of the CDR3 is 14 residues. Per germline, CDR1 SGDLS and CDR2 YYNGEE. The J gene is TRBJ2-6, the V gene TRBV9; D is ambiguous. The source material was CD4+ T cells sorted from blood, sampled at week 4, from a patient treated with tofacitinib. The TCR sequence derives from a human donor with alopecia areata. As DNA, the CDR3 is TGTGCCAGCAGCCCCTCGGCTGGGGCCAACGTCCTGACTTTC. Translating it yields CASSPSAGANVLTF.